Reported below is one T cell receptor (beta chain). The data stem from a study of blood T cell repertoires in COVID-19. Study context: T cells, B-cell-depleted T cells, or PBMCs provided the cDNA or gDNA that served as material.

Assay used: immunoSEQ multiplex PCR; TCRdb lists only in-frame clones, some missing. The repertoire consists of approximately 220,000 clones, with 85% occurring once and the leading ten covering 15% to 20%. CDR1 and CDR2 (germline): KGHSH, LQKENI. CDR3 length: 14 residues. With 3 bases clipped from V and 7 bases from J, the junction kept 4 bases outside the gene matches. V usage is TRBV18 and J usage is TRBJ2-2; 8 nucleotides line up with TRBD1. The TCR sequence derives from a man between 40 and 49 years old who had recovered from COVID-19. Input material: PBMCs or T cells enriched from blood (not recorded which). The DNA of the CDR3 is TGTGCCAGCTCACCGGCAGGGGGCGTCGGGGAGCTGTTTTTT. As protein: CASSPAGGVGELFF.